This paragraph reports one TCR beta chain. Its recognized antigen is unknown. Base qualities are not at hand, and no much larger clone is one base apart. The data stem from a study of T cell responses to AZD1222 COVID-19 vaccine (dated by TCRdb to the early 2020s). In the study overall: TCR sequencing was performed for approximately 240 trial participants, of whom 200 to 210 were given two doses of AZD1222 and around 26 were given two doses of MenACWY control vaccine. Trial participants were enrolled into age subgroups of 18-55, 56-69 and 70-plus years, which contained about 150, 27 and 61 TCR-sequenced participants, respectively.

Paper-wide results and their limitations: Participants were mostly white British and included more females than males, and it was suggested by the authors that clonal diversity may have been underestimated. Conclusions about previously exposed vaccinees are limited because only six or seven AZD1222 recipients were SARS-CoV-2 seropositive at baseline. The vaccine-associated CD4 TCRs covered the entire spike protein, and the dominant responses fell in regions 160-218 and 743-854. After two AZD1222 doses, spike-specific TCR breadth and depth were significantly higher than at day 0 and than in MenACWY recipients. In the small 56-69-year group, the increase in depth fell short of significance, most likely because of low power. Because no day 14 peak-response samples were available, repertoires were characterized only after the peak T cell response. Reportedly, almost half of the unique spike-specific TCRs recognized epitopes lying outside the regions that are mutated in the B.1.351 and B.1.1.7 variants.

V and J are truncated by 6 bases and 2 bases respectively, leaving an intervening sequence of 14 bases. Via the germline V gene, CDR1 is MDHEN and CDR2 SYDVKM. The CDR3 covers 14 residues, taking in both the cysteine and the phenylalanine. The entry retains the CDR3 DNA only, 42 bases that are in frame from base 1. The sample's time point, from its label and the paper: about 28 days (+/-7) after the second vaccine dose. What the treatment or condition label conveys for this sample: meningococcal conjugate vaccine given as trial control. Vaccinee samples were obtained from the UK trials COV001 and COV002, which included a single-blind randomized controlled phase 2/3 trial of AZD1222 (ChAdOx1 nCoV-19) in healthy adults. For TCRbeta chain sequencing, PBMC samples from trial participants were taken at day 0 and at day 28 after the second dose. The CDR3 regions of human TCRbeta chains were subjected to immunosequencing. Per the original workflow: TCRs in the repertoires were matched against a reference library of SARS-CoV-2-specific TCRs that had been generated with the MIRA antigen-specificity platform. Breadth meant the fraction of unique TCRs that were SARS-CoV-2-associated, whereas depth meant the fraction of total T cells that were SARS-CoV-2-associated. Using the MIRA data, each spike-specific TCR was assigned both to the spike region to which the TCR was reactive and to a CD4 or CD8 class. Log10-transformed breadth and depth values were compared by one-way ANOVA with Sidak's multiple comparisons tests. The table comes from immuneACCESS by way of TCRdb, which keeps in-frame sequences with V and J called. Part of the clones is missing from these tables; in studies checked, under half for an unresolved V gene and the rest for unknown reasons. That table gives V, J and clone size, and the DNA gave D and trimming. For this sample the table gives some 190,000 clones, of which approximately 94% were detected only once. Approximately 1.5% of the sample belongs to the ten largest clones.

Recombination connected TRBV28 to TRBJ2-7; 6 matching bases give a weak D call of TRBD2. The origin of this receptor is an adult who received the MenACWY meningococcal vaccine as a control. This material consisted of peripheral blood, taken 28 days after the second dose of the MenACWY control vaccine. The CDR3 region has the sequence CASSPSGLTYEQYF. The nucleotides read TGTGCCAGCAGCCCCTCGGGACTCACCTACGAGCAGTACTTC.